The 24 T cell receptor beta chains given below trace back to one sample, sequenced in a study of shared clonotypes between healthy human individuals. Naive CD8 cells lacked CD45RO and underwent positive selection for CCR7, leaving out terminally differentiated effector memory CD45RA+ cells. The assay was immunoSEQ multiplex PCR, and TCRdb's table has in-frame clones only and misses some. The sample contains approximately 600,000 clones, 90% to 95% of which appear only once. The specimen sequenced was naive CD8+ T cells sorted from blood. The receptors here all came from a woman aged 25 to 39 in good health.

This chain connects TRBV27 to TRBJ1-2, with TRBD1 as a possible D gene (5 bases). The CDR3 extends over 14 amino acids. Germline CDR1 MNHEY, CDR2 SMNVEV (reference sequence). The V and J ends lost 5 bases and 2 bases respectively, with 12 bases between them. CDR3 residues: CASSPDGANYGYTF. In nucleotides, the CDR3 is TGTGCCAGCAGTCCCGACGGGGCCAACTATGGCTACACCTTC.

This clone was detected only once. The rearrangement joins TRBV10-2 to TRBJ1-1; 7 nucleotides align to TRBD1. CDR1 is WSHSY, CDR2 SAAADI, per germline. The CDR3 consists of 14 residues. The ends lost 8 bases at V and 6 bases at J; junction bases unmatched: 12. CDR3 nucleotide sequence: TGCGCCAGCCTTCCGACAGGGCTAGAGGCTGAAGCTTTCTTT. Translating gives CASLPTGLEAEAFF.

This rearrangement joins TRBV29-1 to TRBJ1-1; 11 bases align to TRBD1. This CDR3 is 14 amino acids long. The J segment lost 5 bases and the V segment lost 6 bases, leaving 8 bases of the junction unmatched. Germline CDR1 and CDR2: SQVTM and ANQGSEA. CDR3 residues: CSVQPGQGVTEAFF. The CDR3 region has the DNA TGCAGCGTACAACCGGGACAGGGGGTAACTGAAGCTTTCTTT. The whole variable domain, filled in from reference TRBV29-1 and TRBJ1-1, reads SAVISQKPSRDICQRGTSLTIQCQVDSQVTMMFWYRQQPGQSLTLIATANQGSEATYESGFVIDKFPISRPNLTFSTLTVSNMSPEDSSIYLCSVQPGQGVTEAFFGQGTRLTVV.

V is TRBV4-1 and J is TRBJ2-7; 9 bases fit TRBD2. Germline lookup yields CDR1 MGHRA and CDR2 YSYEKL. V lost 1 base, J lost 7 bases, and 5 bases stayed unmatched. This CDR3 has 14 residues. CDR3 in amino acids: CASSQGIAGVEQYF. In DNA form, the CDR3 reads TGCGCCAGCAGCCAAGGAATAGCGGGAGTAGAGCAGTACTTC.

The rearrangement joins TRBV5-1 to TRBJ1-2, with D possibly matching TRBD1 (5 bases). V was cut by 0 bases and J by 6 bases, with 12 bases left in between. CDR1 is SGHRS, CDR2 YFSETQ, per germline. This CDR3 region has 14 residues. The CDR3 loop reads CASSLVRQRDGYTF. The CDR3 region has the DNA TGCGCCAGCAGCTTGGTTAGACAGAGAGATGGCTACACCTTC.

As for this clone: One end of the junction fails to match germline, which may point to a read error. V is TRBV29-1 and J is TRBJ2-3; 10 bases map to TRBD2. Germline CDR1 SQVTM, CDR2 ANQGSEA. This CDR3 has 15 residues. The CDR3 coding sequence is TGCAGCGTTGAAGAAGGGGCTTCTAGCGGGAGCCACCCAAGGTTT. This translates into CSVEEGASSGSHPRF.

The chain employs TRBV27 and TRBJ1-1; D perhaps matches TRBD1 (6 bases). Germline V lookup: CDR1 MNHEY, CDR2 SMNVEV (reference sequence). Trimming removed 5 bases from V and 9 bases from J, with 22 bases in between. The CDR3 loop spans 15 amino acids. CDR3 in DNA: TGTGCCAGCAGTGACAGGACCGGGACAACCCGTAAAGCTTTCTTT. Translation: CASSDRTGTTRKAFF.

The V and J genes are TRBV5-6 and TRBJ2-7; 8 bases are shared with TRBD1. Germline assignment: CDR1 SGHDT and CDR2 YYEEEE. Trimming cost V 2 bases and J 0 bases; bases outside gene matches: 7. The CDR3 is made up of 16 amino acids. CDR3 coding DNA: TGTGCCAGCAGCTTAATGGGACAGGCCATCTCCTACGAGCAGTACTTC. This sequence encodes CASSLMGQAISYEQYF.

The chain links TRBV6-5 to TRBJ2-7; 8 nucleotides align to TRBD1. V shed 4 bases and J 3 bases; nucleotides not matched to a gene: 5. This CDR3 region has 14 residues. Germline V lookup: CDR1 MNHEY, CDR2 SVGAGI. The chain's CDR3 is CASSFRTGYYEQYF. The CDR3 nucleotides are TGTGCCAGCAGTTTTCGGACAGGGTACTACGAGCAGTACTTC.

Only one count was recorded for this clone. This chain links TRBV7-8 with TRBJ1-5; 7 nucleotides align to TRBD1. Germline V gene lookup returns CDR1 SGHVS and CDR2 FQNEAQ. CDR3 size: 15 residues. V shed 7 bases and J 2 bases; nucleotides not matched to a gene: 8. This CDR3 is CASTPTGTGNQPQHF. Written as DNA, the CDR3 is TGTGCCAGCACTCCTACCGGGACAGGCAATCAGCCCCAGCATTTT.

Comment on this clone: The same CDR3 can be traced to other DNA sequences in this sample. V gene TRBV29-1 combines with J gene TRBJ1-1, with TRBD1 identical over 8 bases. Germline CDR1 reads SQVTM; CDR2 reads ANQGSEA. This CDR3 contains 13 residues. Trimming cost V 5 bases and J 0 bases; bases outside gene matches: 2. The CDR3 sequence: CSVRTGLNTEAFF. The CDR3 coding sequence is TGCAGCGTTAGGACAGGGCTGAACACTGAAGCTTTCTTT.

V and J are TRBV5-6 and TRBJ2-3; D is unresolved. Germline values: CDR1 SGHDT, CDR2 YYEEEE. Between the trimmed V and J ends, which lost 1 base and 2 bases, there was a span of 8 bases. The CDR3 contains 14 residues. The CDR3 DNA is TGTGCCAGCAGCTTGCCACGGCTCACAGATACGCAGTATTTT. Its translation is CASSLPRLTDTQYF.

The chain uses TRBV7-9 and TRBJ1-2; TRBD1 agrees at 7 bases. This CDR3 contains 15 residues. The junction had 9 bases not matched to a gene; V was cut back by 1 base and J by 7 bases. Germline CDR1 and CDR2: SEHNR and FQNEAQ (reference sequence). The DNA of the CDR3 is TGTGCCAGCAGCTTAGGCCCAGGGACAGTGCCTGGCTACACCTTC. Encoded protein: CASSLGPGTVPGYTF.

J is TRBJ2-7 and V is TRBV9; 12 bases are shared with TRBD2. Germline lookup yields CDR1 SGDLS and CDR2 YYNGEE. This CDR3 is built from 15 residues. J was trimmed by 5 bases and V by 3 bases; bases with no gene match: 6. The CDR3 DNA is TGTGCCAGCAGCGAGTCTAGCGGGAGGGCCAACGAGCAGTACTTC. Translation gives CASSESSGRANEQYF.

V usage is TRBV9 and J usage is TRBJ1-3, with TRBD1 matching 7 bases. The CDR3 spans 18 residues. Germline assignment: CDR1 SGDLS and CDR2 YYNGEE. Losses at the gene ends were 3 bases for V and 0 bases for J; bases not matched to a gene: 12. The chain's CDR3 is CASSARQGTTSSGNTIYF. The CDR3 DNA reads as TGTGCCAGCAGCGCGCGACAGGGAACGACAAGCTCTGGAAACACCATATATTTT.

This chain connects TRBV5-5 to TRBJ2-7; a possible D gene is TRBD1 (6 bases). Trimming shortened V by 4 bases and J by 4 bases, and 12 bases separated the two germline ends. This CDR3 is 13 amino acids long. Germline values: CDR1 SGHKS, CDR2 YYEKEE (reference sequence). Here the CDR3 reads CASSPLRGYEQYF. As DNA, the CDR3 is TGTGCCAGCAGCCCCCTTAGGGGGTACGAGCAGTACTTC. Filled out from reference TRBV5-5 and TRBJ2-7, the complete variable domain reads DAGVTQSPTHLIKTRGQQVTLRCSPISGHKSVSWYQQVLGQGPQFIFQYYEKEERGRGNFPDRFSARQFPNYSSELNVNALLLGDSALYLCASSPLRGYEQYFGPGTRLTVT.

The CDR3 sequence is CASSEPAMTFSYEQYF. For the CDR3, the DNA is TGTGCCAGCAGTGAACCCGCTATGACATTTTCCTACGAGCAGTACTTC. This sequence joins TRBV6-1 and TRBJ2-7, with D uncertain. The CDR3 loop spans 16 amino acids. V gave up 2 bases and J gave up 1 base, with 15 bases separating them. CDR1 is MNHNS, CDR2 SASEGT, per germline.

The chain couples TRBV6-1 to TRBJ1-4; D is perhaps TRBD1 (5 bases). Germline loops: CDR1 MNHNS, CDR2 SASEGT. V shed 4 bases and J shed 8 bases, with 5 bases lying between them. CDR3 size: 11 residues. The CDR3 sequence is CASSAGEKLFF. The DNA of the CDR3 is TGTGCCAGCAGTGCAGGGGAAAAACTGTTTTTT.

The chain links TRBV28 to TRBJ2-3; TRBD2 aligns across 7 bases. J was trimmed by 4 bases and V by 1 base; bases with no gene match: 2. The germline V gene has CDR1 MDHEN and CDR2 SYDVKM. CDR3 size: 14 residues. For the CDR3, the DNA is TGTGCCAGCAGTTTATTAGCGGGCGCAGATACGCAGTATTTT. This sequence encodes CASSLLAGADTQYF.

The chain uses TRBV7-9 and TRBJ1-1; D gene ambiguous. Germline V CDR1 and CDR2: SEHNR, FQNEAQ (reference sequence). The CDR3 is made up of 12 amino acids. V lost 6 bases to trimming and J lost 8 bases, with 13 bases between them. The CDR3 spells CASSKQRIEAFF. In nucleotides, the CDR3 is TGTGCCAGCAGTAAACAGAGAATCGAAGCTTTCTTT. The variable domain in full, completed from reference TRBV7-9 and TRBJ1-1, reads DTGVSQNPRHKITKRGQNVTFRCDPISEHNRLYWYRQTLGQGPEFLTYFQNEAQLEKSRLLSDRFSAERPKGSFSTLEIQRTEQGDSAMYLCASSKQRIEAFFGQGTRLTVV.

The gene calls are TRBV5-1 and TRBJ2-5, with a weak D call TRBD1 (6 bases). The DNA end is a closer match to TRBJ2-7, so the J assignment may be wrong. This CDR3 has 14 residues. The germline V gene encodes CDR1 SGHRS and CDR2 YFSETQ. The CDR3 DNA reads TGCGCCAGCAGCTTGGAGGGGGAGCCCTACGAGCAGTACTTC. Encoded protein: CASSLEGEPYEQYF.

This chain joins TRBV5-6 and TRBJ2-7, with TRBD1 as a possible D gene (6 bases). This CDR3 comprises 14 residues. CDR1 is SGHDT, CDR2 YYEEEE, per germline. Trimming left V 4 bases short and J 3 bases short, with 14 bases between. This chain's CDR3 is CASSTQGSLYEQYF. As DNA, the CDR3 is TGTGCCAGCAGCACCCAGGGGAGCCTCTACGAGCAGTACTTC.

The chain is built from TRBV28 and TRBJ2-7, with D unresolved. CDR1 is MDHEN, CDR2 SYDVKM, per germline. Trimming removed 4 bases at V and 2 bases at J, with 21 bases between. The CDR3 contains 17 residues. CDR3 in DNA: TGTGCCAGCAGTTCCCCTATGCTAGTCCCCCGTCCCTACGAGCAGTACTTC. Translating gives CASSSPMLVPRPYEQYF. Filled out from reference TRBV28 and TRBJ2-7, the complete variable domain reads DVKVTQSSRYLVKRTGEKVFLECVQDMDHENMFWYRQDPGLGLRLIYFSYDVKMKEKGDIPEGYSVSREKKERFSLILESASTNQTSMYLCASSSPMLVPRPYEQYFGPGTRLTVT.

The CDR3 here is CAWSVRGSWNEKLFF. The CDR3 DNA sequence: TGTGCCTGGAGTGTACGGGGCAGCTGGAATGAAAAACTGTTTTTT. The chain uses TRBV30 and TRBJ1-4, with D perhaps TRBD1 (5 bases). The CDR3 is 15 amino acids. Germline V gene sequence: CDR1 GTSNPN, CDR2 SVGIG (reference sequence). The V and J ends lost 0 bases and 5 bases respectively, with 13 bases between them.